These 21 T cell receptor beta chains originate from one sample sequenced in a study of T cell repertoires in cytomegalovirus infection. Using its own MiXCR run on the reads, TCRdb lists one record per CDR3 protein. This sample carries approximately 750,000 distinct CDR3 sequences, roughly 36% of them seen once, and the ten largest clones take 2.5% to 3%. The sequenced sample consisted of PBMCs. Every receptor here comes from a human donor in good health (CMV status not recorded). Some clones in this sample may be carry-over from other donors' samples.

This clonotype was counted between two and nine times. The chain has TRBV5-6 and TRBJ2-1; 12 bases align to TRBD2. The germline gives CDR1 SGHDT, CDR2 YYEEEE. V shed 2 bases and J 5 bases; nucleotides not matched to a gene: 5. There are 16 residues in the CDR3. The CDR3 is CASSFGLAGIHNEQFF. For the CDR3, the DNA is TGTGCCAGCAGCTTTGGACTAGCGGGGATCCACAATGAGCAGTTCTTC.

The chain has TRBV5-1 and TRBJ2-3, with D uncertain. The CDR3 runs to 15 residues. Trimming pared 0 bases from V and 1 base from J, leaving 9 bases between. From germline, CDR1 is SGHRS and CDR2 YFSETQ. CDR3: CASSLELPGTDTQYF. CDR3 bases: TGCGCCAGCAGCTTGGAGCTGCCAGGCACAGATACGCAGTATTTT.

This clonotype was seen only a few times. V is TRBV25-1 and J is TRBJ2-1; D is undetermined. Trimming removed 3 bases from V and 4 bases from J, with 19 bases in between. CDR3 size: 17 residues. Germline values: CDR1 MGHDK, CDR2 SYGVNS. DNA for the CDR3: TGTGCCAGCAGTGATCTTGCCGAAGGGTCAAGGTACAATGAGCAGTTCTTC. Protein product: CASSDLAEGSRYNEQFF.

This clonotype was observed a handful of times. The V call is TRBV12-3 or TRBV12-4, the J call TRBJ2-7; 9 positions agree with TRBD2. This CDR3 comprises 14 residues. Germline trimming cut 3 bases from V and 5 bases from J; bases unmatched to any gene: 5. DNA of the CDR3: TGTGCCAGCAGTTTCAGCGGGAGGAGTAACGAGCAGTACTTC. Its protein product is CASSFSGRSNEQYF.

This clonotype was picked up a small number of times. This sequence joins TRBV27 and TRBJ2-3; D remains ambiguous. The CDR3 runs 14 residues. From germline, CDR1 is MNHEY and CDR2 SMNVEV (reference sequence). V lost 6 bases, J lost 3 bases, and 13 bases lay in between. CDR3 in DNA: TGTGCCAGCAGAACACCCTACCGTACAGATACGCAGTATTTT. It is translated as CASRTPYRTDTQYF.

As DNA, the CDR3 is TGTTACAGCAGCGTAGGAGGATATTCCTACAATGAGCAGTTCTTC. It yields the protein CYSSVGGYSYNEQFF. The V and J genes are TRBV7-6 and TRBJ2-1, with a tentative D call TRBD2 (5 bases). Germline V gene lookup returns CDR1 SGHVS and CDR2 FNYEAQ. The CDR3 totals 15 residues.

This chain connects TRBV28 to TRBJ2-1; 9 bases match TRBD2. Germline V gene sequence: CDR1 MDHEN, CDR2 SYDVKM. Trimming took 6 bases from V and 8 from J; bases not matched to a gene: 8. There are 14 residues in the CDR3. CDR3 in amino acids: CASSVAGVNYEQFF. CDR3 DNA sequence: TGTGCCAGCAGCGTAGCGGGAGTGAATTATGAGCAGTTCTTC.

The chain uses TRBV12-3 or TRBV12-4 and TRBJ1-1; D unresolved. V lost 7 bases to trimming and J lost 5 bases, with 17 bases between them. This CDR3 spans 14 amino acids. Here the CDR3 reads CASIPGQILTEAFF. CDR3 in DNA: TGTGCCAGCATACCGGGTCAGATCCTGACTGAAGCTTTCTTT.

This clonotype appeared a few times. The chain carries TRBV7-2 and TRBJ1-1; TRBD1 matches 7 bases. Germline V gene sequence: CDR1 SGHTA, CDR2 FQGNSA. The CDR3 runs 14 residues. V was clipped by 6 bases and J by 1 base; unmatched bases: 5. The CDR3 sequence is CASSWDRRNTEAFF. The CDR3 DNA is TGTGCCAGCAGTTGGGACAGACGGAACACTGAAGCTTTCTTT.

This clonotype came up a few times. DNA for the CDR3: TGTGCCAGCAGTTATTGGTCAGGGAGCTCCTACGAGCAGTACTTC. Translation: CASSYWSGSSYEQYF. V and J are TRBV27 and TRBJ2-7, with D perhaps matching TRBD1 or TRBD2 (5 bases each). Germline lookup yields CDR1 MNHEY and CDR2 SMNVEV (reference sequence). This CDR3 region has 15 residues. The V gene lost 4 bases and the J gene lost 0 bases, with 13 bases spanning the gap.

The rearrangement joins TRBV5-1 to TRBJ1-6; 8 nucleotides align to TRBD1. CDR1 is SGHRS and CDR2 is YFSETQ in the germline V gene. This CDR3 region has 13 residues. Trimming at V came to 3 bases and at J to 8 bases, leaving 1 base not matched to a gene. CDR3 sequence: CASSWGQDSPLHF. CDR3 sequence (DNA): TGCGCCAGCAGCTGGGGACAGGATTCACCCCTCCACTTT.

This clonotype was counted between two and nine times. The gene calls are TRBV28 and TRBJ1-1; possible D gene TRBD1, 6 bases. This CDR3 has 14 residues. The germline CDR1 and CDR2 sequences are MDHEN and SYDVKM. Trimming pared 0 bases from V and 4 bases from J, leaving 9 bases between. The CDR3 reads CASSLWEGVTEAFF. The DNA for the CDR3 is TGTGCCAGCAGTTTATGGGAGGGGGTCACTGAAGCTTTCTTT.

The rearrangement joins TRBV28 to TRBJ1-2, with D possibly TRBD1 on 5 matching bases. The CDR3 runs to 14 residues. V was pared by 2 bases and J by 6 bases, with 13 bases between. Per germline, CDR1 MDHEN and CDR2 SYDVKM. The CDR3 loop is CASSLRQRFDGYTF. CDR3 DNA: TGTGCCAGCAGTTTAAGACAGCGATTCGATGGCTACACCTTC.

This clonotype was picked up a small number of times. This rearrangement joins TRBV20-1 to TRBJ1-5, with D perhaps TRBD1 (5 bases). Trimming removed 3 bases at V and 5 bases at J, with 11 bases between. CDR3 length: 13 residues. Per the germline V gene, CDR1 is DFQATT and CDR2 is SNEGSKA (reference sequence). The DNA for the CDR3 is TGCAGTGCTAGTCAAGGGGATTATCAGCCCCAGCATTTT. It codes for CSASQGDYQPQHF.

This clonotype was counted only a few times. This chain joins TRBV25-1 and TRBJ1-1; D gene ambiguous. Germline values: CDR1 MGHDK, CDR2 SYGVNS. The V and J ends lost 0 bases and 2 bases respectively, with 7 bases between them. There are 14 residues in the CDR3. CDR3 sequence (DNA): TGTGCCAGCAGTGAATACGGTGGTAACACTGAAGCTTTCTTT. Its translation is CASSEYGGNTEAFF.

The genes are TRBV10-3 and TRBJ1-4; D may be TRBD1 (6 bases). V lost 3 bases to trimming and J lost 7 bases, with 6 bases between them. CDR3 length: 12 residues. Germline CDR1 and CDR2: ENHRY and SYGVKD. The CDR3 bases are TGTGCCATCAGTGACAGGGGTGAAAAACTGTTTTTT. Translation gives CAISDRGEKLFF.

This clonotype was counted only a few times. The V call is TRBV5-6, the J call TRBJ1-1; TRBD1 matches 7 bases. J gave up 5 bases and V 7 bases, and 11 bases lay outside the gene matches. This CDR3 region has 14 residues. Germline V gene lookup returns CDR1 SGHDT and CDR2 YYEEEE. CDR3 sequence reads: CASGLTGFPTEAFF. The CDR3 DNA reads TGTGCCAGCGGACTGACAGGGTTCCCAACTGAAGCTTTCTTT.

Of note for this clonotype: The CDR3 carries no conserved terminal phenylalanine or tryptophan, so it likely arises from a read error. This chain uses TRBV11-2 with TRBJ2-7; perhaps TRBD2 as D (5 bases). V lost 5 bases and J 5 bases, leaving 10 bases between the germline ends. The CDR3 covers 12 residues. Germline V gene lookup returns CDR1 SGHAT and CDR2 FQNNGV. The CDR3 DNA is TGTGCCAGCAGCCACCCCGGGAACGAGCAGTACTTA. Translation: CASSHPGNEQYL.

CDR3 loop: CASSPRMGSANEKLFF. The CDR3 DNA reads as TGTGCCAGCAGCCCCAGGATGGGGTCAGCTAATGAAAAACTGTTTTTT. This chain joins TRBV7-9 and TRBJ1-4; unclear D gene. This CDR3 is built from 16 residues. The V gene's germline CDR1 is SEHNR and CDR2 FQNEAQ (reference sequence). V lost 5 bases, J lost 3 bases, and 16 bases lay in between. Together with reference TRBV7-9 and TRBJ1-4, the CDR3 gives the full variable domain: DTGVSQNPRHKITKRGQNVTFRCDPISEHNRLYWYRQTLGQGPEFLTYFQNEAQLEKSRLLSDRFSAERPKGSFSTLEIQRTEQGDSAMYLCASSPRMGSANEKLFFGSGTQLSVL.

The CDR3 DNA reads as TGTGCCAGCAGGGAGACCTCCTACGAGCAGTACTTC. This sequence encodes CASRETSYEQYF. The rearrangement links TRBV2 to TRBJ2-7, with D uncertain. V was trimmed by 6 bases and J by 0 bases, leaving 6 bases between them. Germline-derived CDR1 and CDR2 are SNHLY and FYNNEI. This CDR3 comprises 12 residues. Supplemented by reference TRBV2 and TRBJ2-7, the full variable domain reads EPEVTQTPSHQVTQMGQEVILRCVPISNHLYFYWYRQILGQKVEFLVSFYNNEISEKSEIFDDQFSVERPDGSNFTLKIRSTKLEDSAMYFCASRETSYEQYFGPGTRLTVT.

This clonotype was seen more than once but under ten times. The chain links TRBV7-2 to TRBJ1-6, with D tentatively TRBD1 (5 bases). This CDR3 is 15 amino acids long. The V end was cut by 6 bases, the J end by 2 bases, with 11 bases between. In germline, CDR1 is SGHTA, CDR2 FQGNSA. The CDR3: CASRRDGTYNSPLHF. The CDR3 nucleotides are TGTGCCAGCAGGCGGGACGGCACCTATAATTCACCCCTCCACTTT.